These 9 T cell receptor beta chains were sequenced from one sample in a study of blood T cell repertoires in COVID-19. Libraries were prepared by immunoSEQ multiplex PCR; TCRdb keeps only in-frame clonotypes and omits some of them. The data show fewer than 250,000 clones, around 89% seen once. The material sequenced was PBMCs or T cells enriched from blood (not recorded which). The receptor set was obtained from a man aged 30 to 39 who had been exposed to COVID-19.

The chain uses TRBV12-3 or TRBV12-4 and TRBJ1-2; D is ambiguous. This CDR3 has 13 amino acids. With 2 bases removed from V and 7 bases from J, the gap between germline ends came to 11 bases. CDR3 sequence reads: CASSLKISGGYTF. The CDR3 bases are TGTGCCAGCAGTTTAAAGATAAGCGGTGGCTACACCTTC.

J is TRBJ1-2 and V is TRBV9; D remains unclear. The CDR3 loop spans 17 amino acids. Deletions cut 1 base from V and 8 bases from J, with 24 bases between. Germline CDR1 reads SGDLS; CDR2 reads YYNGEE. The CDR3 protein is CASSVRRAFPPKRGYTF. The CDR3 DNA reads TGTGCCAGCAGCGTAAGGAGGGCCTTTCCCCCAAAGCGAGGCTACACCTTC.

This chain joins TRBV7-2 and TRBJ2-5, with D perhaps matching TRBD2 (6 bases). This CDR3 comprises 13 residues. Trimming cost V 3 bases and J 5 bases, with 10 bases left between them. CDR1 and CDR2 (germline): SGHTA, FQGNSA. As DNA, the CDR3 is TGTGCCAGCAGCTTTGGAGGGCGGGAGACCCAGTACTTC. It codes for CASSFGGRETQYF. The full variable domain, rest sourced from reference TRBV7-2 and TRBJ2-5, is GAGVSQSPSNKVTEKGKDVELRCDPISGHTALYWYRQSLGQGLEFLIYFQGNSAPDKSGLPSDRFSAERTGGSVSTLTIQRTQQEDSAVYLCASSFGGRETQYFGPGTRLLVL.

The chain combines TRBV4-1 with TRBJ2-1; 10 nucleotides agree with TRBD2. The CDR3 contains 16 residues. Per the germline V gene, CDR1 is MGHRA and CDR2 is YSYEKL. With 4 bases clipped from V and 0 bases from J, the junction kept 3 bases outside the gene matches. The CDR3 nucleotides are TGCGCCAGCAGCCGCGGACTAGCGGCCTCCTACAATGAGCAGTTCTTC. This sequence encodes CASSRGLAASYNEQFF.

V and J are TRBV27 and TRBJ1-2, with a tentative D call TRBD1 (5 bases). V lost 2 bases and J lost 4, with 11 bases in between. From germline, CDR1 is MNHEY and CDR2 SMNVEV (reference sequence). The CDR3 spans 14 residues. The CDR3 DNA reads as TGTGCCAGCAGTTTAGGCCAGGGCTTCTATGGCTACACCTTC. Amino acid sequence: CASSLGQGFYGYTF.

The chain couples TRBV5-6 to TRBJ2-1, with D uncertain. The germline V gene encodes CDR1 SGHDT and CDR2 YYEEEE. The CDR3 loop spans 13 amino acids. The V end lost 0 bases, the J end lost 4 bases, and 5 bases lay between the germline ends. The CDR3 DNA is TGTGCCAGCAGCTTGGTAGAATACAATGAGCAGTTCTTC. Protein: CASSLVEYNEQFF.

The chain joins TRBV5-4 to TRBJ2-7; no clear D gene. Germline values: CDR1 SGHNT, CDR2 YYREEE (reference sequence). This CDR3 comprises 14 residues. V lost 0 bases and J 0 bases, leaving 7 bases between the germline ends. The CDR3 region has the DNA TGTGCCAGCAGCTTGGGGTACAGCTCCTACGAGCAGTACTTC. Its protein is CASSLGYSSYEQYF.

There are a few counts of this clone. The V call is TRBV5-6, the J call TRBJ2-7, with TRBD1 matching 8 bases. Per the germline V gene, CDR1 is SGHDT and CDR2 is YYEEEE. The V segment lost 3 bases and the J segment 5 bases; nucleotides outside the gene matches: 10. This CDR3 region has 15 residues. In DNA form, the CDR3 reads TGTGCCAGCAGCTCGATCTACAGGGGGATCGACGAGCAGTACTTC. As protein: CASSSIYRGIDEQYF.

V is TRBV16 and J is TRBJ1-5; 10 bases map to TRBD1. J lost 0 bases, V lost 1 base, and 6 bases had no gene match. The CDR3 totals 18 residues. Germline V CDR1 and CDR2: KGHSY, FQNENV. Here the CDR3 DNA reads TGTGCCAGCAGCCAATATGGGACAGGGGTAGATAGCAATCAGCCCCAGCATTTT. As protein: CASSQYGTGVDSNQPQHF.